The clone carrying this TCR beta chain was found many times. The data were obtained in a study of early T cells in non-severe SARS-CoV-2 infection. Trimming removed 0 bases from V and 6 bases from J, with 32 bases in between. The CDR3 extends over 22 amino acids. Germline V gives CDR1 ENHRY, CDR2 SYGVKD. TCRdb fed the 5' RACE reads into MiXCR, producing one record per CDR3 protein. This table has about 64,000 distinct CDR3 sequences, 4.9% appearing once. The receptor comes from an adult who was a healthcare worker with PCR-confirmed SARS-CoV-2 infection or an uninfected control (not recorded which). This rearrangement joins TRBV10-3 to TRBJ2-2; D perhaps matches TRBD2 (5 bases). The sequenced material came from whole blood. The CDR3 sequence is CAISESTLGSPAGGRNPGELFF. In DNA form, the CDR3 reads TGTGCCATCAGTGAGTCGACTCTGGGTTCGCCTGCAGGAGGACGCAACCCCGGGGAGCTGTTTTTT.